Each of the 4 T cell receptor beta chains below was sequenced from the same sample in a study of cytomegalovirus exposure and HLA in healthy donors. Assay: immunoSEQ multiplex PCR; the TCRdb copy retains only in-frame clones and omits some. Of about 240,000 clones detected, around 87% appear once; the ten largest clones hold 1% to 1.5%. The sequenced material came from PBMCs. The receptors shown here come from a woman aged 25 to 39 in good health and CMV-seropositive.

This clone was seen only a few times. The gene calls are TRBV6-5 and TRBJ2-1; 9 nucleotides line up with TRBD2. Germline assignment: CDR1 MNHEY and CDR2 SVGAGI. V was clipped by 6 bases and J by 7 bases; unmatched bases: 10. This CDR3 has 15 amino acids. The CDR3 DNA reads as TGTGCCAGCAGGCGGCGGGAGGGCCCTTTAAATGAGCAGTTCTTC. Protein product: CASRRREGPLNEQFF.

The chain links TRBV7-9 to TRBJ1-2; no reliable D call. The ends were cut back, 0 bases at V and 7 bases at J, with 15 bases in the middle. Germline CDR1 SEHNR, CDR2 FQNEAQ (reference sequence). The CDR3 has 15 amino acids. The CDR3 nucleotides read TGTGCCAGCAGCTTAGCGGAGGGCCCCTCCGGTGGCTACACCTTC. Amino acid sequence: CASSLAEGPSGGYTF.

The chain combines TRBV5-1 with TRBJ1-1, with a possible D match to TRBD1 (6 bases). Trimming stripped 5 bases from V and 4 bases from J, with 12 bases between. The CDR3 has 13 residues. Germline CDR1 reads SGHRS; CDR2 reads YFSETQ. CDR3 coding DNA: TGCGCCAGCAGTGAGGGAGGGGGCACTGAAGCTTTCTTT. Protein sequence: CASSEGGGTEAFF.

V and J are TRBV5-1 and TRBJ2-5, with 9 bases lining up with TRBD1. The V and J ends lost 4 bases and 4 bases, in that order; junction bases with no gene match: 11. This CDR3 has 16 amino acids. CDR1 SGHRS and CDR2 YFSETQ come from the germline V gene. The CDR3 is CASSPGTGIGGETQYF. In nucleotides, the CDR3 is TGCGCCAGCAGCCCCGGGACAGGGATCGGTGGAGAGACCCAGTACTTC.